Listed here are 14 T cell receptor beta chains from one sample, sequenced in a study of blood T cell repertoires in COVID-19. Sequenced by immunoSEQ multiplex PCR; TCRdb stores in-frame clones only, minus some. This sample has some 270,000 clones, with about 90% found just once. Input material: PBMCs or T cells enriched from blood (not recorded which). Receptors originate from a woman aged 40 to 50 who had been exposed to COVID-19.

The chain combines TRBV6-2 or TRBV6-3 with TRBJ2-1; D unresolved. Looked up from germline, CDR1 is MNHEY and CDR2 is SVGEGT. V lost 0 bases to trimming and J lost 7 bases, with 10 bases between them. This CDR3 comprises 14 residues. The CDR3 DNA reads as TGTGCCAGCAGTTACTCGAGCGTTGGTAATGAGCAGTTCTTC. Translation gives CASSYSSVGNEQFF.

The chain couples TRBV3-1 (or the pseudogene TRBV3-2) to TRBJ1-2; D call uncertain. Trimming left V 3 bases short and J 8 bases short, with 16 bases between. Germline lookup yields CDR1 LGHDT and CDR2 YNNKEL (reference sequence). The CDR3 has 14 residues. As DNA, the CDR3 is TGTGCCAGCAGCCATGAAGGGAGGGTAGGCGGCTACACCTTC. This translates into CASSHEGRVGGYTF.

The V gene is TRBV7-6, the J gene TRBJ2-3; 7 nucleotides line up with TRBD2. Germline V gene lookup returns CDR1 SGHVS and CDR2 FNYEAQ. Germline trimming cut 5 bases from V and 2 bases from J; bases unmatched to any gene: 7. There are 15 residues in the CDR3. CDR3 amino acids: CASSRGGTNTDTQYF. DNA for the CDR3: TGTGCCAGCAGCCGTGGCGGGACTAACACAGATACGCAGTATTTT.

The chain has TRBV11-2 and TRBJ1-2, with 7 nucleotides matching TRBD1. This CDR3 is built from 16 residues. The germline V gene has CDR1 SGHAT and CDR2 FQNNGV. Trimming took 5 bases from V and 1 from J; bases not matched to a gene: 10. The CDR3 reads CASSPEGAGFNYGYTF. DNA for the CDR3: TGTGCCAGCAGCCCCGAGGGGGCAGGCTTTAACTATGGCTACACCTTC. The full variable domain, its missing parts supplied by reference TRBV11-2 and TRBJ1-2, is EAGVAQSPRYKIIEKRQSVAFWCNPISGHATLYWYQQILGQGPKLLIQFQNNGVVDDSQLPKDRFSAERLKGVDSTLKIQPAKLEDSAVYLCASSPEGAGFNYGYTFGSGTRLTVV.

This CDR3 is CASALGSGVVTDTQYF. For the CDR3, the DNA is TGTGCCAGCGCCTTAGGTAGCGGGGTCGTCACAGATACGCAGTATTTT. The chain uses TRBV7-3 and TRBJ2-3; 8 nucleotides agree with TRBD2. CDR1 and CDR2 (germline): SGHTA, FQGTGA. This CDR3 comprises 16 residues. J lost 2 bases, V lost 8 bases, and 12 bases had no gene match.

The CDR3 protein is CASSPQTDSPYGYTF. Here the CDR3 DNA reads TGTGCCAGCTCACCCCAAACCGACAGTCCCTATGGCTACACCTTC. This chain connects TRBV18 to TRBJ1-2, with TRBD1 as a possible D gene (5 bases). Germline CDR1 and CDR2: KGHSH and LQKENI. CDR3 length equals 15 residues. Trimming removed 3 bases at V and 4 bases at J, with 15 bases between.

The count of this clone is one. V gene TRBV6-5 combines with J gene TRBJ2-2; no firm D call. The CDR3 contains 12 residues. V lost 2 bases to trimming and J lost 6 bases, with 4 bases between them. CDR1 and CDR2 from the germline V gene are MNHEY and SVGAGI. The CDR3 nucleotides are TGTGCCAGCAGTTACGGCCCCGGGGAGCTGTTTTTT. This sequence encodes CASSYGPGELFF.

The chain has TRBV3-1 (or the pseudogene TRBV3-2) and TRBJ2-3; D is possibly TRBD2 (6 bases). CDR3 length: 17 amino acids. V was cut by 1 base and J by 0 bases, with 14 bases left in between. Germline loops: CDR1 LGHDT, CDR2 YNNKEL (reference sequence). This chain's CDR3 is CASSQGVRSGSTDTQYF. The CDR3, as DNA: TGTGCCAGCAGCCAAGGGGTTAGGAGCGGGAGCACAGATACGCAGTATTTT.

This clone was seen ten or more times. The rearrangement joins TRBV29-1 to TRBJ2-6; D might be TRBD2 (6 bases). V gave up 1 base and J gave up 0 bases, with 7 bases separating them. The germline V gene has CDR1 SQVTM and CDR2 ANQGSEA. The CDR3 spans 15 residues. CDR3 region: CSVEVGGSGANVLTF. The CDR3 coding sequence is TGCAGCGTTGAAGTCGGGGGCTCTGGGGCCAACGTCCTGACTTTC.

The chain joins TRBV5-1 to TRBJ1-4; maybe TRBD1 (5 bases). The CDR3 is 16 residues long. Germline V lookup: CDR1 SGHRS, CDR2 YFSETQ. The ends were cut back, 0 bases at V and 8 bases at J, with 17 bases in the middle. The CDR3 bases are TGCGCCAGCAGCTTGGGGCGGTCAGCAGGGTCGGAAAAACTGTTTTTT. It encodes CASSLGRSAGSEKLFF.

To note about this clone: One junction end does not reproduce the germline sequence, and a read error may be involved. The gene calls are TRBV5-1 and TRBJ2-1; the match to TRBD2 covers 8 bases. This CDR3 spans 17 amino acids. Germline values: CDR1 SGHRS, CDR2 YFSETQ. Written as DNA, the CDR3 is TGTGCCAGCAGCATGCTTCCGGGACTAGTGTCGTACAATGAGCAGTTCTTC. Translating it yields CASSMLPGLVSYNEQFF.

This chain joins TRBV4-1 and TRBJ1-5; TRBD1 is a possible D gene (6 bases). Between the trimmed V and J ends, which lost 1 base and 0 bases, there was a span of 13 bases. The CDR3 contains 17 residues. CDR1 and CDR2 (germline): MGHRA, YSYEKL. CDR3 residues: CASSQGRGGNSNQPQHF. The CDR3 nucleotides are TGCGCCAGCAGCCAAGGAAGGGGGGGCAATAGCAATCAGCCCCAGCATTTT.

This chain links TRBV28 with TRBJ2-5; D is possibly TRBD1 (6 bases). The CDR3 is made up of 13 amino acids. CDR1 MDHEN and CDR2 SYDVKM come from the germline V gene. V was clipped by 8 bases and J by 3 bases, with 13 bases between them. CDR3 sequence: CASGRGREETQYF. In nucleotides, the CDR3 is TGTGCCAGCGGCAGGGGTAGGGAAGAGACCCAGTACTTC.

The chain has TRBV9 and TRBJ2-7; 12 positions agree with TRBD2. CDR3 size: 16 residues. CDR1 is SGDLS and CDR2 is YYNGEE in the germline V gene. J gave up 4 bases and V 0 bases, and 5 bases lay outside the gene matches. The CDR3 nucleotides are TGTGCCAGCAGCGTAGGGAGAACTAGCGGGGGGTACGAGCAGTACTTC. It is translated as CASSVGRTSGGYEQYF.